These T cell receptor beta chains were read from a single sample in a study of Ad26.COV2.S vaccination and SARS-CoV-2 variants. TCRdb's table, derived via immunoSEQ multiplex PCR, lists solely in-frame clones and lacks some. Among approximately 360,000 clones listed, 83% were seen once. The sample consisted of peripheral blood, taken in a trial of Ad26.COV2.S vaccine versus placebo. The receptors derive from a person aged 18-60 years who received the Ad26.COV2.S COVID-19 vaccine or a placebo. Both conserved end residues are part of each CDR3. A D gene is named only where the DNA matches it firmly. The listing skips clone size in some rows; elsewhere it reads once, few, many or a size class.

V gene: TRBV11-2
clone size: .
J gene: TRBJ2-5
D gene: .
CDR3 protein: CASSPTGQETQYF
CDR3 DNA: TGTGCCAGCAGCCCTACAGGGCAAGAGACCCAGTACTTC

V gene: TRBV10-3
clone size: .
J gene: TRBJ2-6
D gene: TRBD1
CDR3 protein: CAISDPGQPSGANVLTF
CDR3 DNA: TGTGCCATCAGTGACCCGGGACAGCCCTCTGGGGCCAACGTCCTGACTTTC

V gene: TRBV19
clone size: few
J gene: TRBJ2-3
D gene: .
CDR3 protein: CASSPRGSGDTQYF
CDR3 DNA: TGTGCCAGTAGTCCGAGGGGGAGTGGGGATACGCAGTATTTT

V gene: TRBV6-2/TRBV6-3
clone size: .
J gene: TRBJ1-6
D gene: .
CDR3 protein: CASSYTSGSPLHF
CDR3 DNA: TGTGCCAGCAGTTACACCAGTGGTTCACCCCTCCACTTT

V gene: TRBV2
clone size: .
J gene: TRBJ2-7
D gene: .
CDR3 protein: CASERETYEQYF
CDR3 DNA: TGTGCCAGCGAGAGGGAAACCTACGAGCAGTACTTC

V gene: TRBV10-3
clone size: .
J gene: TRBJ1-1
D gene: TRBD1
CDR3 protein: CAISGGTANTEAFF
CDR3 DNA: TGTGCCATCAGTGGTGGGACAGCAAACACTGAAGCTTTCTTT

V gene: TRBV7-2
clone size: .
J gene: TRBJ2-1
D gene: .
CDR3 protein: CASSLTGAGHEQFF
CDR3 DNA: TGTGCCAGCAGCTTGACCGGCGCCGGCCATGAGCAGTTCTTC

V gene: TRBV11-3
clone size: .
J gene: TRBJ2-1
D gene: TRBD2
CDR3 protein: CASSATRLAGTLNEQFF
CDR3 DNA: TGTGCCAGCAGCGCTACCCGACTAGCGGGAACCTTGAATGAGCAGTTCTTC

V gene: TRBV2
clone size: .
J gene: TRBJ2-7
D gene: .
CDR3 protein: CASSLTSGRSYEQYF
CDR3 DNA: TGTGCCAGCAGTCTTACCAGCGGGCGCTCCTACGAGCAGTACTTC

V gene: TRBV27
clone size: .
J gene: TRBJ2-7
D gene: TRBD1
CDR3 protein: CASSSNFYDRGQYEQYF
CDR3 DNA: TGTGCCAGCAGTTCTAATTTCTATGACAGGGGGCAGTACGAGCAGTACTTC

V gene: TRBV4-3
clone size: .
J gene: TRBJ2-7
D gene: .
CDR3 protein: CASSMRDSYEQYF
CDR3 DNA: TGCGCCAGCAGCATGAGGGATTCCTACGAGCAGTACTTC

V gene: TRBV13
clone size: .
J gene: TRBJ1-2
D gene: TRBD1
CDR3 protein: CASSLGWGQGAHGYTF
CDR3 DNA: TGTGCCAGCAGCTTAGGATGGGGACAGGGGGCGCATGGCTACACCTTC

V gene: TRBV18
clone size: .
J gene: TRBJ2-5
D gene: .
CDR3 protein: CASSPPGSQETQYF
CDR3 DNA: TGTGCCAGCTCTCCCCCAGGGAGCCAAGAGACCCAGTACTTC

V gene: TRBV6-5
clone size: .
J gene: TRBJ2-7
D gene: .
CDR3 protein: CASRKTGSYEQYF
CDR3 DNA: TGTGCCAGCAGGAAGACAGGCTCCTACGAGCAGTACTTC

V gene: TRBV5-1
clone size: .
J gene: TRBJ2-5
D gene: .
CDR3 protein: CASKGLAGEETQYF
CDR3 DNA: TGCGCCAGCAAGGGTTTGGCAGGGGAAGAGACCCAGTACTTC

V gene: TRBV5-5
clone size: .
J gene: TRBJ2-1
D gene: TRBD1
CDR3 protein: CASSPRQGNSYNEQFF
CDR3 DNA: TGTGCCAGCAGTCCCCGACAGGGCAACTCCTACAATGAGCAGTTCTTC